Each of the 23 T cell receptor beta chains below was sequenced from the same sample in a study of blood T cell repertoires in COVID-19. TCRdb's copy holds only in-frame clones and misses some; the assay was immunoSEQ multiplex PCR. The table includes 5,000 to 6,500 clones, over 70% detected once. Sequencing was carried out using peripheral blood. Receptors were obtained from a man in his sixties with acute or convalescent COVID-19.

This clone was detected a few times. The chain carries TRBV5-1 and TRBJ2-2; D possibly corresponds to TRBD1 (8 bases). This CDR3 has 15 amino acids. The V end was cut by 4 bases, the J end by 5 bases, with 15 bases between. Germline V lookup: CDR1 SGHRS, CDR2 YFSETQ. CDR3 region: CASSPDRGGTGELFF. In DNA, the CDR3 is TGCGCCAGCAGCCCAGACAGGGGAGGGACCGGGGAGCTGTTTTTT.

This chain joins TRBV15 and TRBJ2-7, with 15 bases aligning to TRBD2. V lost 5 bases, J lost 4 bases, and 15 bases stayed unmatched. CDR1 is LNHNV, CDR2 YYDKDF, per germline (reference sequence). This CDR3 spans 19 amino acids. CDR3 bases: TGTGCCACCAGCGCAGGACTAGCGGGAGGGCCGGGGGTAGGATACGAGCAGTACTTC. This gives the protein CATSAGLAGGPGVGYEQYF.

The chain combines TRBV7-9 with TRBJ1-6, with D possibly being TRBD1 (6 bases). The V end lost 2 bases, the J end lost 7 bases, and 6 bases lay between the germline ends. From germline, CDR1 is SEHNR and CDR2 FQNEAQ (reference sequence). The CDR3 totals 13 residues. DNA of the CDR3: TGTGCCAGCAGCTTACAGGGGAATTCACCCCTCCACTTT. Translation: CASSLQGNSPLHF.

This clone was observed once. The chain uses TRBV5-4 and TRBJ1-2; 8 positions match TRBD1. V shed 4 bases, J shed 7 bases, and the junction held 6 bases outside the gene matches. The CDR3 runs to 13 residues. Germline CDR1 reads SGHNT; CDR2 reads YYREEE (reference sequence). CDR3 nucleotide sequence: TGTGCCAGCAGCCCGCGGACAGGGTTTGGCTACACCTTC. Protein product: CASSPRTGFGYTF.

There are a few counts of this clone. This chain connects TRBV5-1 to TRBJ2-7, with 9 positions matching TRBD2. Germline values: CDR1 SGHRS, CDR2 YFSETQ. After removal of 4 bases from V and 6 bases from J, the junction contained 11 bases not matched to a gene. This CDR3 comprises 15 residues. CDR3 DNA: TGCGCCAGCAGCGGAACGGGACTAGCAACTTTCGAGCAGTACTTC. Amino acids: CASSGTGLATFEQYF.

The chain has TRBV19 and TRBJ1-5; tentative D call: TRBD1 (5 bases). The V gene lost 9 bases and the J gene lost 0 bases, with 12 bases spanning the gap. CDR1 is LNHDA, CDR2 SQIVND, per germline (reference sequence). The length of the CDR3 is 14 residues. The CDR3 loop is CASTQGLSNQPQHF. Written as DNA, the CDR3 is TGTGCCAGCACCCAGGGACTTAGCAATCAGCCCCAGCATTTT.

This clone appeared a few times. This chain's CDR3 is CASSLESRRVPSTDTQYF. CDR3 DNA: TGTGCCAGCAGCTTGGAATCTCGGCGGGTACCTAGCACAGATACGCAGTATTTT. This sequence joins TRBV5-4 and TRBJ2-3; a possible D gene is TRBD2 (5 bases). The CDR3 is made up of 18 amino acids. Germline V gene sequence: CDR1 SGHNT, CDR2 YYREEE (reference sequence). V dropped 0 bases and J dropped 0 bases, with 17 bases sitting between them.

This clone was counted between two and nine times. V is TRBV11-1 and J is TRBJ1-2, with D perhaps matching TRBD1 (6 bases). The CDR3 is 14 amino acids. The V gene lost 3 bases and the J gene lost 6 bases, with 14 bases spanning the gap. CDR1 is SGHAT, CDR2 FQDESV, per germline (reference sequence). The CDR3 spells CASSLLQGIHGYTF. In DNA, the CDR3 is TGTGCCAGCAGCTTGTTACAGGGTATCCATGGCTACACCTTC.

V is TRBV7-9 and J is TRBJ2-3; the match to TRBD2 covers 11 bases. The V and J ends lost 4 bases and 0 bases, in that order; junction bases with no gene match: 6. This CDR3 has 17 amino acids. Germline assignment: CDR1 SEHNR and CDR2 FQNEAQ (reference sequence). This CDR3 reads CASSSQTSGASTDTQYF. The CDR3 nucleotides are TGTGCCAGCAGCTCCCAGACTAGCGGGGCCAGCACAGATACGCAGTATTTT.

The rearrangement links TRBV5-5 to TRBJ2-7; D might be TRBD1 (5 bases). Germline CDR1 is SGHKS and CDR2 is YYEKEE (reference sequence). The CDR3 length is 14 residues. The V and J ends lost 0 bases and 4 bases respectively, with 11 bases between them. Written as DNA, the CDR3 is TGTGCCAGCAGCTTGGCAGGGTTAGGGTACGAGCAGTACTTC. It specifies CASSLAGLGYEQYF.

In this sample, this clone turned up a few times. The chain has TRBV5-4 and TRBJ2-1; 11 bases match TRBD2. Germline CDR1 reads SGHNT; CDR2 reads YYREEE (reference sequence). The CDR3 has 17 residues. Trimming took 1 base from V and 9 from J; bases not matched to a gene: 12. The CDR3 nucleotides are TGTGCCAGCAGCTTGCTGGTTACTAGCGGGAGTCGGGGTGAGCAGTTCTTC. This gives the protein CASSLLVTSGSRGEQFF.

The gene calls are TRBV6-2 or TRBV6-3 and TRBJ1-2, with TRBD1 as a possible D gene (5 bases). From germline, CDR1 is MNHEY and CDR2 SVGEGT. The CDR3 is 14 residues long. V dropped 5 bases and J dropped 2 bases, with 12 bases sitting between them. The CDR3 loop reads CASSGADRNYGYTF. As DNA, the CDR3 is TGTGCCAGCAGTGGGGCGGATAGGAACTATGGCTACACCTTC.

CDR3 nucleotide sequence: TGTGCCAGTAGTATAGATGTAGAAGATTCTGGGGCCAACGTCCTGACTTTC. It encodes CASSIDVEDSGANVLTF. This chain uses TRBV19 with TRBJ2-6; no reliable D call. Trimming pared 0 bases from V and 1 base from J, leaving 10 bases between. CDR3 size: 17 residues. Germline CDR1 LNHDA, CDR2 SQIVND (reference sequence).

As DNA, the CDR3 is TGTGCCAGCAACTCGGAGGCCGGGGAGCTGTTTTTT. Its protein product is CASNSEAGELFF. The chain carries TRBV3-1 (or the pseudogene TRBV3-2) and TRBJ2-2, with D tentatively TRBD2 (5 bases). Looked up from germline, CDR1 is LGHDT and CDR2 is YNNKEL (reference sequence). The V end was cut by 7 bases, the J end by 6 bases, with 9 bases between. The CDR3 is made up of 12 amino acids.

Only a few counts were recorded for this clone. The rearrangement uses TRBV29-1 and TRBJ2-1, with 7 positions matching TRBD2. V lost 3 bases and J lost 4; bases outside the gene matches: 6. Germline CDR1 and CDR2: SQVTM and ANQGSEA. This CDR3 has 14 amino acids. CDR3 loop: CSVEGLAEYNEQFF. CDR3 sequence (DNA): TGCAGCGTTGAGGGTCTAGCGGAGTACAATGAGCAGTTCTTC.

The J gene is TRBJ1-5, the V gene TRBV2; D call uncertain. This CDR3 comprises 15 residues. Looked up from germline, CDR1 is SNHLY and CDR2 is FYNNEI. V shed 6 bases and J shed 6 bases, with 18 bases lying between them. CDR3 in amino acids: CASSAGRLVRQPQHF. The CDR3, as DNA: TGTGCCAGCAGCGCCGGGAGACTGGTCCGTCAGCCCCAGCATTTT. Together with reference TRBV2 and TRBJ1-5, the CDR3 gives the full variable domain: EPEVTQTPSHQVTQMGQEVILRCVPISNHLYFYWYRQILGQKVEFLVSFYNNEISEKSEIFDDQFSVERPDGSNFTLKIRSTKLEDSAMYFCASSAGRLVRQPQHFGDGTRLSIL.

The V gene is TRBV4-3, the J gene TRBJ2-7, with a weak D call TRBD2 (6 bases). Trimming left V 0 bases short and J 6 bases short, with 9 bases between. CDR1 and CDR2 from the germline V gene are LGHNA and YSLEER. The CDR3 is 13 residues long. CDR3 residues: CASSQDVTSEQYF. In DNA, the CDR3 is TGCGCCAGCAGCCAAGATGTGACTAGCGAGCAGTACTTC.

The rearrangement joins TRBV5-1 to TRBJ2-3; 8 positions match TRBD2. The CDR3 has 15 residues. Germline V gene lookup returns CDR1 SGHRS and CDR2 YFSETQ. J gave up 2 bases and V 2 bases, and 4 bases lay outside the gene matches. In nucleotides, the CDR3 is TGCGCCAGCAGCTTCACTAGCGGAATCACAGATACGCAGTATTTT. Translation gives CASSFTSGITDTQYF. The full variable domain, its missing parts supplied by reference TRBV5-1 and TRBJ2-3, is KAGVTQTPRYLIKTRGQQVTLSCSPISGHRSVSWYQQTPGQGLQFLFEYFSETQRNKGNFPGRFSGRQFSNSRSEMNVSTLELGDSALYLCASSFTSGITDTQYFGPGTRLTVL.

J is TRBJ2-1 and V is TRBV5-6, with TRBD2 matching over 12 bases. The CDR3 consists of 17 residues. V was pared by 2 bases and J by 9 bases, with 12 bases of the junction left unmatched. Germline lookup yields CDR1 SGHDT and CDR2 YYEEEE. CDR3 residues: CASSFGASGRGVGEQFF. CDR3 in DNA: TGTGCCAGCAGCTTTGGGGCTAGCGGGAGGGGGGTTGGTGAGCAGTTCTTC.

The J gene is TRBJ2-1, the V gene TRBV6-6, with TRBD2 as a possible D gene (5 bases). Trimming shortened V by 5 bases and J by 4 bases, and 12 bases separated the two germline ends. The CDR3 is 14 amino acids. Germline CDR1 MNHNY, CDR2 SVGAGI (reference sequence). In nucleotides, the CDR3 is TGTGCCAGCAGTGCGGGCCTTAGGTACAATGAGCAGTTCTTC. Its translation: CASSAGLRYNEQFF.

The chain is built from TRBV19 and TRBJ2-7, with 8 nucleotides matching TRBD1. Trimming removed 6 bases from V and 5 bases from J; junction bases left unmatched: 6. CDR1 and CDR2 from the germline V gene are LNHDA and SQIVND (reference sequence). The CDR3 runs 13 residues. The CDR3 spells CASRDRVSHEQYF. The CDR3 region has the DNA TGTGCCAGTAGGGACAGGGTGTCCCACGAGCAGTACTTC.

This chain uses TRBV28 with TRBJ1-3; perhaps TRBD1 as D (5 bases). Looked up from germline, CDR1 is MDHEN and CDR2 is SYDVKM. V was trimmed by 5 bases and J by 0 bases, leaving 17 bases between them. The CDR3 covers 17 residues. The CDR3 region has the DNA TGTGCCAGCAGTCCCCGCGACAGCGTCCTCTCTGGAAACACCATATATTTT. Protein sequence: CASSPRDSVLSGNTIYF.

This chain uses TRBV2 with TRBJ2-3; D might be TRBD2 (6 bases). Trimming pared 6 bases from V and 1 base from J, leaving 11 bases between. Germline V gene sequence: CDR1 SNHLY, CDR2 FYNNEI. The CDR3 is made up of 14 amino acids. The CDR3 sequence is CASRAGTGTDTQYF. The CDR3 nucleotides are TGTGCCAGCAGGGCAGGGACTGGCACAGATACGCAGTATTTT.